Sequencing of this T cell receptor (beta chain) was carried out in a study of blood T cell repertoires in COVID-19 (TCRdb year 2020). In the study overall: Collaborator samples came from the United States, Italy and Spain and covered acute and convalescent phases of COVID-19. The material from the prospective study consisted of cDNA or gDNA derived from T cells, B-cell-depleted T cells, or PBMCs. The dataset comprised deeply sampled blood TCRbeta repertoires from subjects exposed to, actively infected with, or recovered from COVID-19. The repertoires were released in a freely available public database intended as a resource for research on the immune response to SARS-CoV-2. Samples came from the ongoing ImmuneRACE study (first 160 participants) plus 1,254 subjects from 6 global collaborators. A de-identified subject ID, COVID-19 status, age in years and sex were almost always included in the sample metadata. Where HLA class I and class II types were available, the types were taken from metadata supplied by the sample provider, not from assay-based typing. Overall study results and their limits: The amount of clinical and demographic metadata varied by source and participant and was provided uncurated.

CDR1 and CDR2 were assigned from the germline V gene as SGDLS and YYNGEE. The CDR3 sequence holds 18 residues, the cysteine and phenylalanine included. Kept here is only the CDR3 DNA, which spans 54 bases and is read in frame from base 1. V and J are trimmed by 0 bases and 8 bases, and the gene matches miss 14 bases of the junction. Participants in the prospective study were aged roughly 18 to 100 years, lived in about two dozen United States geographic areas, and enrolled through a virtual design. In the prospective study, cohorts were assigned on the basis of participant-reported clinical history obtained from a screening survey and a study questionnaire. Mobile phlebotomists in the prospective study collected whole blood, serum and a nasopharyngeal or oropharyngeal swab from every participant. Additional blood draws and questionnaires over an approximately 2-month period could optionally be provided by prospective study participants. Before DNA extraction, prospective study blood samples were shipped either frozen or at room temperature.

TCRbeta CDR3 regions were amplified from genomic DNA using the immunoSEQ Assay, a bias-controlled multiplex PCR. In the original analysis: The number of nucleated cells in each sample was estimated from the amplification of reference gene primers within the assay. To quantify the absolute abundance of each unique TCRbeta CDR3 rearrangement, sequence reads were collapsed and filtered. Productive Simpson clonality was computed per sample as the square root of Simpson's diversity index over productive rearrangements. TCRdb's version of the immuneACCESS table is confined to in-frame rearrangements and falls short of the full clone set. An unresolved V gene accounts for under half of the shortfall where checked; the remainder is of unknown origin. The V and J calls and clone size are taken from that table; D and trimming were inferred from the DNA. The sample yields hundreds of thousands of clones; around 90% were counted once. Together, the top ten hold roughly 1.8% of the sample.

Notes on this clone: Its antigen remains unidentified. Per-base qualities were not stored, and no clone one base away is much larger.

The rearrangement combines TRBV9 with TRBJ2-1; 10 of the junction bases match TRBD2. The TCR originated in a woman between 18 and 29 years old with acute COVID-19. Sequenced: PBMCs or T cells enriched from blood (not recorded which). The nucleotides are TGTGCCAGCAGCGTAGTTAGCGGGGGGTTCGGCGGGGTCGATGAGCAGTTCTTC. Translation gives CASSVVSGGFGGVDEQFF.